This T cell receptor beta chain was sequenced for a study of T cell repertoires in cytomegalovirus infection. General study findings and limits: CMV-specific TCR beta clonotypes restricted by HLA-C were the ones dominating the ex vivo response.

TCRdb re-called the reads through MiXCR, storing one row per CDR3 protein. The sample carries 90,000 to 120,000 distinct CDR3 sequences, more than 20% recorded once. On this clonotype itself: Antigen specificity is unknown.

V lost 1 base and J 5 bases, leaving 9 bases between the germline ends. The CDR3 is 13 amino acids. CDR1 is SGHVS, CDR2 FNYEAQ, per germline. The TCR sequence derives from a human donor in good health (CMV status not recorded). Some clones in this sample may be carry-over from other donors' samples. Sequences were obtained from CD8+ T cells from PBMCs. The rearrangement uses TRBV7-6 and TRBJ2-7; the D is unclear. CDR3 in DNA: TGTGCCAGCAGCTTAGGATCCAAAGACGAGCAGTACTTC. This gives the protein CASSLGSKDEQYF. The complete variable domain, with remaining parts taken from reference TRBV7-6 and TRBJ2-7, reads GAGVSQSPRYKVTKRGQDVALRCDPISGHVSLYWYRQALGQGPEFLTYFNYEAQQDKSGLPNDRFSAERPEGSISTLTIQRTEQRDSAMYRCASSLGSKDEQYFGPGTRLTVT.